The 30 T cell receptor beta chains below were found in one sample sequenced in a study of CD8+CD57+ T cells in acquired aplastic anemia. The study profiled TCR beta VDJ and CDR3 using genomic DNA as template. TCRdb itself ran the reads through MiXCR, one entry per CDR3 protein. The sample lists around 200,000 distinct CDR3 sequences; approximately 48% were seen once. Individuals selected for sequencing had exhibited CD8+CD57+ cell expansion on flow cytometry. The sample taken for sequencing was sorted CD4+, CD8+, or CD8+CD57+ T cells (not recorded which) from PBMCs. Every receptor here comes from a human donor with aplastic anemia.

With respect to this clonotype: The junction does not match germline at one end; this may be a read error. V usage is TRBV6-5 and J usage is TRBJ1-6, with D tentatively TRBD1 (5 bases). The length of the CDR3 is 14 residues. CDR1 MNHEY and CDR2 SVGAGI come from the germline V gene. Written as DNA, the CDR3 is TGCGCCAGCAGTTATAGGGCCAGGGATTCACCCCTCCACTTT. It encodes CASSYRARDSPLHF.

The chain combines TRBV5-1 with TRBJ2-3, with D perhaps being TRBD1 or TRBD2 (5 bases each). Germline V gene sequence: CDR1 SGHRS, CDR2 YFSETQ. The CDR3 runs to 15 residues. The V and J ends lost 0 bases and 11 bases respectively, with 19 bases between them. Here the CDR3 reads CASSLGGISYNEQYF. For the CDR3, the DNA is TGCGCCAGCAGCTTGGGGGGGATCTCCTACAATGAGCAGTATTTT.

This clonotype has a handful of counts. CDR3 protein: CASGFLTGALTFSNQPQHF. The DNA for the CDR3 is TGTGCTAGTGGTTTCCTGACAGGGGCGTTAACCTTTAGCAATCAGCCCCAGCATTTT. The rearrangement uses TRBV12-5 and TRBJ1-5, with 8 bases aligning to TRBD1. Germline CDR1 reads LGHNT; CDR2 reads FRNRAP. This CDR3 region has 19 residues. Losses at the gene ends were 3 bases for V and 0 bases for J; bases not matched to a gene: 13.

J is TRBJ2-7 and V is TRBV7-9; maybe TRBD2 (5 bases). This CDR3 has 11 amino acids. Deletions cut 11 bases from V and 0 bases from J, with 8 bases between. Germline V lookup: CDR1 SEHNR, CDR2 FQNEAQ (reference sequence). Written as DNA, the CDR3 is TGTGCCGTAGGGAGCTCCTACGAGCAGTACTTC. It translates to CAVGSSYEQYF.

This clonotype was counted a single time. A clone one base away is much larger, so this may be a read error. V gene TRBV6-2 or TRBV6-3 combines with J gene TRBJ2-7; TRBD2 matches 10 bases. The V gene's germline CDR1 is MNHEY and CDR2 SVGEGT. The CDR3 spans 15 residues. CDR3 nucleotide sequence: TGTGCCAGCAGTCTAGCGGGAGCCAACTCCTACGAGCAGCACTTC. It translates to CASSLAGANSYEQHF.

CDR3 protein: CAIRTLGPNSPLHF. For the CDR3, the DNA is TGTGCCATCAGGACCCTCGGACCTAATTCACCCCTCCACTTT. V usage is TRBV10-3 and J usage is TRBJ1-6; no reliable D call. The CDR3 runs 14 residues. CDR1 ENHRY and CDR2 SYGVKD come from the germline V gene. The V gene lost 6 bases and the J gene lost 6 bases, with 12 bases spanning the gap.

This clonotype appeared many times. V and J are TRBV7-6 and TRBJ1-6; D unresolved. The CDR3 totals 13 residues. V shed 3 bases and J shed 8 bases, with 8 bases lying between them. Germline assignment: CDR1 SGHVS and CDR2 FNYEAQ. The CDR3 region has the DNA TGTGCCAGCAGCTTGAAGGGTGATTCACCCCTCCACTTT. Residues: CASSLKGDSPLHF.

This clonotype was seen at least ten times. The chain joins TRBV11-1 to TRBJ1-6; no clear D gene. This CDR3 contains 15 residues. Germline assignment: CDR1 SGHAT and CDR2 FQDESV (reference sequence). Trimming cost V 3 bases and J 0 bases, with 6 bases left between them. The CDR3 region has the DNA TGTGCCAGCAGCTTCGGGAGCTCCTATAATTCACCCCTCCACTTT. This gives the protein CASSFGSSYNSPLHF.

This clonotype occurred many times. The chain couples TRBV29-1 to TRBJ1-3; TRBD1 might be the D (5 bases). CDR1 is SQVTM and CDR2 is ANQGSEA in the germline V gene. This CDR3 contains 16 residues. Trimming cost V 2 bases and J 4 bases, with 18 bases left between them. The CDR3 protein is CSVELFEGSRGNTIYF. In nucleotides, the CDR3 is TGCAGCGTTGAACTATTCGAGGGGAGCAGAGGAAACACCATATATTTT.

The V and J genes are TRBV25-1 and TRBJ2-3; D unclear. Germline lookup yields CDR1 MGHDK and CDR2 SYGVNS. This CDR3 is 13 amino acids long. Trimming stripped 10 bases from V and 1 base from J, with 12 bases between. DNA for the CDR3: TGTGCCACCGATCGCTCCTGCACAGATACGCAGTATTTT. Its translation: CATDRSCTDTQYF.

V is TRBV29-1 and J is TRBJ2-1, with TRBD2 matching 8 bases. The V gene's germline CDR1 is SQVTM and CDR2 ANQGSEA. This CDR3 is 13 amino acids long. J lost 3 bases, V lost 6 bases, and 4 bases had no gene match. CDR3 nucleotides: TGCAGCGTCCTTAGCGGGAACTACAATGAGCAGTTCTTC. This sequence encodes CSVLSGNYNEQFF.

The rearrangement links TRBV20-1 to TRBJ1-1; 8 nucleotides line up with TRBD1. The CDR3 spans 15 residues. The V and J ends lost 6 bases and 1 base, in that order; junction bases with no gene match: 10. Germline lookup yields CDR1 DFQATT and CDR2 SNEGSKA (reference sequence). The CDR3 spells CSATSDRGRNTEAFF. The CDR3 DNA sequence: TGCAGTGCAACCTCAGACAGGGGAAGGAACACTGAAGCTTTCTTT.

This clonotype was observed many times. J is TRBJ2-7 and V is TRBV18, with TRBD1 matching over 7 bases. There are 15 residues in the CDR3. With 3 bases clipped from V and 2 bases from J, the junction kept 7 bases outside the gene matches. The germline V gene encodes CDR1 KGHSH and CDR2 LQKENI. The CDR3 sequence is CASSPVGQTAYEQYF. The CDR3 coding sequence is TGTGCCAGCTCACCGGTGGGACAGACTGCCTACGAGCAGTACTTC. The full variable domain, completed using reference TRBV18 and TRBJ2-7, is NAGVMQNPRHLVRRRGQEARLRCSPMKGHSHVYWYRQLPEEGLKFMVYLQKENIIDESGMPKERFSAEFPKEGPSILRIQQVVRGDSAAYFCASSPVGQTAYEQYFGPGTRLTVT.

The rearrangement uses TRBV2 and TRBJ1-2, with 8 bases that match TRBD1. The CDR3 loop spans 13 amino acids. Trimming took 6 bases from V and 5 from J; bases not matched to a gene: 5. CDR1 is SNHLY and CDR2 is FYNNEI in the germline V gene. The CDR3 coding sequence is TGTGCCAGCAGAGCAGGGGGCGCGTATGGCTACACCTTC. Amino acids: CASRAGGAYGYTF.

The chain has TRBV2 and TRBJ1-6, with 8 bases that match TRBD1. Germline lookup yields CDR1 SNHLY and CDR2 FYNNEI. The V gene end was trimmed by 6 bases and the J gene end by 6 bases; junction bases not matched to a gene: 7. The CDR3 is made up of 15 amino acids. CDR3 residues: CASRAGGAGNSPLHF. Written as DNA, the CDR3 is TGTGCCAGCAGAGCAGGGGGCGCGGGTAATTCACCCCTCCACTTT. Together with reference TRBV2 and TRBJ1-6, the CDR3 gives the full variable domain: EPEVTQTPSHQVTQMGQEVILRCVPISNHLYFYWYRQILGQKVEFLVSFYNNEISEKSEIFDDQFSVERPDGSNFTLKIRSTKLEDSAMYFCASRAGGAGNSPLHFGNGTRLTVT.

The rearrangement joins TRBV2 to TRBJ2-1; D is possibly TRBD1 (5 bases). Per the germline V gene, CDR1 is SNHLY and CDR2 is FYNNEI. CDR3 length: 14 residues. V lost 4 bases and J 10 bases, leaving 17 bases between the germline ends. Written as DNA, the CDR3 is TGTGCCAGCAGTGGGTCAGGGTCCGACGGGGAGCAGTTCTTC. It is translated as CASSGSGSDGEQFF.

At least ten counts were recorded for this clonotype. The chain employs TRBV5-1 and TRBJ2-3; 9 bases are a match to TRBD2. Per germline, CDR1 SGHRS and CDR2 YFSETQ. Trimming took 2 bases from V and 2 from J; bases not matched to a gene: 3. The CDR3 runs 15 residues. CDR3 in amino acids: CASSFIAGDTDTQYF. CDR3 coding DNA: TGCGCCAGCAGCTTTATAGCGGGAGACACAGATACGCAGTATTTT. Supplemented by reference TRBV5-1 and TRBJ2-3, the full variable domain reads KAGVTQTPRYLIKTRGQQVTLSCSPISGHRSVSWYQQTPGQGLQFLFEYFSETQRNKGNFPGRFSGRQFSNSRSEMNVSTLELGDSALYLCASSFIAGDTDTQYFGPGTRLTVL.

The rearrangement joins TRBV27 to TRBJ1-1; D is unclear. Germline V lookup: CDR1 MNHEY, CDR2 SMNVEV (reference sequence). This CDR3 comprises 13 residues. V dropped 7 bases and J dropped 2 bases, with 11 bases sitting between them. CDR3 sequence: CASKWTRNTEAFF. CDR3 DNA sequence: TGTGCCAGCAAGTGGACCAGAAACACTGAAGCTTTCTTT.

This chain uses TRBV4-3 with TRBJ2-7; D might be TRBD1 (6 bases). Trimming left V 9 bases short and J 3 bases short, with 9 bases between. The length of the CDR3 is 11 residues. CDR1 LGHNA and CDR2 YSLEER come from the germline V gene. The CDR3 loop is CASSGDYEQYF. CDR3 DNA: TGCGCCAGTTCAGGGGACTACGAGCAGTACTTC.

V is TRBV10-3 and J is TRBJ2-1, with D perhaps being TRBD1 or TRBD2 (5 bases each). The V end lost 2 bases, the J end lost 8 bases, and 13 bases lay between the germline ends. This CDR3 spans 14 amino acids. Germline values: CDR1 ENHRY, CDR2 SYGVKD. CDR3 DNA sequence: TGTGCCATCAGTGAGGGGGCTCGGGGCGATGAGCAGTTCTTC. It yields the protein CAISEGARGDEQFF.

This clonotype has just a few counts. The DNA of the CDR3 is TGTGCCACCAGCCAGGGGGGAAATTACGAGCAGTACTTC. Its protein product is CATSQGGNYEQYF. V usage is TRBV24-1 and J usage is TRBJ2-7; maybe TRBD1 (7 bases). This CDR3 contains 13 residues. Trimming cost V 7 bases and J 4 bases, with 13 bases left between them. The V gene's germline CDR1 is KGHDR and CDR2 SFDVKD.

The chain carries TRBV12-3 or TRBV12-4 and TRBJ2-1, with D perhaps given as TRBD1 or TRBD2 (5 bases each). Trimming took 5 bases from V and 7 from J, leaving 15 bases between them. The CDR3 covers 14 residues. Written as DNA, the CDR3 is TGTGCCAGCAGTGGGACGGCAGCGTGGAATGAGCAGTTCTTC. Amino acids: CASSGTAAWNEQFF.

The rearrangement joins TRBV25-1 to TRBJ2-7; D perhaps matches TRBD2 (5 bases). The CDR3 consists of 12 residues. Germline CDR1 MGHDK, CDR2 SYGVNS. The V end lost 7 bases, the J end lost 4 bases, and 11 bases lay between the germline ends. The CDR3 reads CASTGLSYEQYF. For the CDR3, the DNA is TGTGCCAGCACGGGATTGTCGTACGAGCAGTACTTC.

This chain uses TRBV2 with TRBJ1-1; D is undetermined. This CDR3 spans 13 amino acids. Between the trimmed V and J ends, which lost 8 bases and 0 bases, there was a span of 10 bases. Germline loops: CDR1 SNHLY, CDR2 FYNNEI. The DNA of the CDR3 is TGTGCCAGCTTATTCTCCATGAACACTGAAGCTTTCTTT. Translating gives CASLFSMNTEAFF. The entire variable domain, with the rest obtained from reference TRBV2 and TRBJ1-1, is as follows: EPEVTQTPSHQVTQMGQEVILRCVPISNHLYFYWYRQILGQKVEFLVSFYNNEISEKSEIFDDQFSVERPDGSNFTLKIRSTKLEDSAMYFCASLFSMNTEAFFGQGTRLTVV.

The chain couples TRBV27 to TRBJ1-6, with D possibly TRBD1 on 6 matching bases. V lost 9 bases and J lost 7, with 13 bases in between. The CDR3 sequence is 13 residues long. The germline V gene has CDR1 MNHEY and CDR2 SMNVEV (reference sequence). The CDR3 nucleotides read TGTGCCAGTCCGTCCGGGGGCAATTCACCCCTCCACTTT. It translates to CASPSGGNSPLHF.

In its sample, this clonotype was seen a few times. The chain joins TRBV12-3 or TRBV12-4 to TRBJ2-3, with 8 bases matching TRBD2. Unmatched junction bases numbered 8, after V lost 6 bases and J lost 0 bases. The CDR3 extends over 16 amino acids. CDR3 coding DNA: TGTGCCAGCAGCCCCCGGGGGGGCGGCAGCACAGATACGCAGTATTTT. Amino acid sequence: CASSPRGGGSTDTQYF.

This clonotype occurred a few times. The chain combines TRBV30 with TRBJ2-2, with 9 nucleotides matching TRBD2. V shed 3 bases, J shed 0 bases, and the junction held 5 bases outside the gene matches. The CDR3 contains 16 residues. CDR1 is GTSNPN and CDR2 is SVGIG in the germline V gene (reference sequence). The chain's CDR3 is CAWRVAGAPNTGELFF. In DNA, the CDR3 is TGTGCCTGGAGGGTAGCGGGAGCGCCGAACACCGGGGAGCTGTTTTTT.

This clonotype is a singleton in its sample. J is TRBJ2-6 and V is TRBV20-1; possible D gene TRBD2, 6 bases. The CDR3 runs 17 residues. V was cut by 0 bases and J by 2 bases, with 14 bases left in between. The germline CDR1 and CDR2 sequences are DFQATT and SNEGSKA (reference sequence). The chain's CDR3 is CSARDMSPSAGANVLTF. The CDR3 DNA is TGCAGTGCTAGAGATATGAGTCCTAGCGCTGGGGCCAACGTCCTGACTTTC.

Written as DNA, the CDR3 is TGTGCCACCAGCAGAGAAGAAGGGTTTCAGCCCCAGCATTTT. Its translation is CATSREEGFQPQHF. This chain joins TRBV15 and TRBJ1-5; D unclear. CDR3 size: 14 residues. Trimming removed 0 bases from V and 6 bases from J, with 9 bases in between. The germline V gene encodes CDR1 LNHNV and CDR2 YYDKDF (reference sequence). Full variable domain (missing parts from reference TRBV15 and TRBJ1-5): DAMVIQNPRYQVTQFGKPVTLSCSQTLNHNVMYWYQQKSSQAPKLLFHYYDKDFNNEADTPDNFQSRRPNTSFCFLDIRSPGLGDTAMYLCATSREEGFQPQHFGDGTRLSIL.

The genes are TRBV7-9 and TRBJ2-5; 8 nucleotides line up with TRBD1. Germline trimming cut 1 base from V and 4 bases from J; bases unmatched to any gene: 8. The CDR3 sequence is 16 residues long. Per germline, CDR1 SEHNR and CDR2 FQNEAQ (reference sequence). CDR3: CASSLVDGQGGETQYF. The CDR3 DNA is TGTGCCAGCAGCTTAGTTGACGGACAGGGTGGAGAGACCCAGTACTTC.